This T cell receptor (beta chain) was recovered during a study of T cells after yellow fever vaccination. The CDR3 runs to 15 residues. Trimming stripped 3 bases from V and 4 bases from J, with 12 bases between. Germline CDR1 SGHAT, CDR2 FQNNGV. TCRdb re-derived calls from the 5' RACE reads in MiXCR, one entry per CDR3 protein. Of under 700,000 distinct CDR3 sequences listed, about a sixth are singletons. Study-level results: Some clonotypes were seen in both the CD4 and the CD8 compartments. These made up a small share and likely arose from convergent recombination. Weaker overall, the secondary response nonetheless peaked faster (day 5 versus 15).

This clonotype turned up a few times. Its antigen is as yet unknown. The sequences come from PBMCs, collected around 5 days after the first yellow fever vaccination. The J gene is TRBJ2-2, the V gene TRBV11-2; D might be TRBD1 (6 bases). This receptor was obtained from a man aged 18 to 30 who received the YFV17D yellow fever vaccine. The CDR3 loop is CASSFGTPGTGELFF. CDR3 sequence (DNA): TGTGCCAGCAGCTTCGGGACACCGGGCACCGGGGAGCTGTTTTTT.